These 26 T cell receptor beta chains originate from one sample sequenced in a study of T-cell reconstitution after alpha-beta-depleted transplantation in children. Unique molecular identifiers were incorporated into the prepared TCRbeta library. TCRdb recomputed calls from the PCR reads with MiXCR, one row per CDR3 protein. The sample contains around 490,000 distinct CDR3 sequences, 11% of which appear only once. Sequencing was performed on PBMCs, mostly from graft donor cells, taken 180 days after TCRalphabeta/CD19-depleted stem cell transplant. The origin of the receptors is a female patient aged 2 to 10 who had a stem cell transplant for aplastic anemia, so the T cells may come from the graft donor.

The rearrangement uses TRBV7-2 and TRBJ1-2; 7 nucleotides line up with TRBD1. This CDR3 contains 15 residues. Germline V CDR1 and CDR2: SGHTA, FQGNSA. V dropped 0 bases and J dropped 4; count of bases not matched to a gene: 5. For the CDR3, the DNA is TGTGCCAGCAGCTTAGCAGACAGGGCTATCTATGGCTACACCTTC. Translated: CASSLADRAIYGYTF.

This chain joins TRBV7-8 and TRBJ2-1; TRBD2 matches at 7 bases. Trimming removed 5 bases from V and 6 bases from J; junction bases left unmatched: 13. Germline CDR1 SGHVS, CDR2 FQNEAQ. This CDR3 contains 16 residues. This CDR3 is CASSPGWTRARNEQFF. CDR3 DNA: TGTGCCAGCAGCCCAGGCTGGACTAGAGCTCGCAATGAGCAGTTCTTC.

This clonotype was detected ten times or more. V usage is TRBV6-2 or TRBV6-3 and J usage is TRBJ2-7, with D possibly TRBD2 on 6 matching bases. The V end lost 0 bases, the J end lost 3 bases, and 12 bases lay between the germline ends. CDR3 length: 15 residues. Per the germline V gene, CDR1 is MNHEY and CDR2 is SVGEGT. Here the CDR3 reads CASSYSLAGFYEQYV. The CDR3 DNA follows: TGTGCCAGCAGTTACTCGTTGGCGGGATTCTACGAGCAGTACGTC.

This clonotype has a count of ten or more. The rearrangement joins TRBV28 to TRBJ1-4, with unresolved D. Germline V lookup: CDR1 MDHEN, CDR2 SYDVKM. Between the trimmed V and J ends, which lost 6 bases and 4 bases, there was a span of 6 bases. The CDR3 spans 12 residues. CDR3 protein: CASRRINEKLFF. The CDR3 DNA reads as TGTGCCAGCAGAAGGATTAATGAAAAACTGTTTTTT.

This sequence joins TRBV6-4 and TRBJ2-7; 7 nucleotides line up with TRBD2. The CDR3 runs to 15 residues. CDR1 and CDR2 from the germline V gene are MRHNA and SNTAGT. After removal of 9 bases from V and 0 bases from J, the junction contained 11 bases not matched to a gene. The CDR3: CARRGLGLVSYEQYV. For the CDR3, the DNA is TGTGCCAGGCGGGGGTTAGGACTAGTCTCCTACGAGCAGTACGTC.

This chain uses TRBV5-1 with TRBJ2-2, with D uncertain. CDR3 length equals 15 residues. CDR1 is SGHRS and CDR2 is YFSETQ in the germline V gene. V gave up 0 bases and J gave up 5 bases, with 11 bases separating them. DNA for the CDR3: TGCGCCAGCAGCTTGGGTGACTCATGGACCGGGGAGCTGTTTTTT. Protein product: CASSLGDSWTGELFF.

This clonotype was counted at least ten times. The rearrangement uses TRBV12-3 or TRBV12-4 and TRBJ2-2, with 10 nucleotides matching TRBD2. The CDR3 extends over 16 amino acids. J gave up 1 base and V 6 bases, and 5 bases lay outside the gene matches. The CDR3 is CASSRRLAGNTGELFF. For the CDR3, the DNA is TGTGCCAGCAGCCGACGACTAGCGGGGAACACCGGGGAGCTGTTTTTT.

The J gene is TRBJ2-7, the V gene TRBV18, with D perhaps TRBD1 or TRBD2 (6 bases each). Germline V CDR1 and CDR2: KGHSH, LQKENI. Trimming pared 3 bases from V and 4 bases from J, leaving 16 bases between. The CDR3 extends over 15 amino acids. The DNA for the CDR3 is TGTGCCAGCTCACCTTATTCAGGGGAGGTATACGAGCAGTACTTC. This gives the protein CASSPYSGEVYEQYF.

This clonotype was recorded only once. J is TRBJ2-5 and V is TRBV5-5, with D tentatively TRBD1 (6 bases). CDR1 is SGHKS, CDR2 YYEKEE, per germline (reference sequence). The CDR3 is 15 residues long. V was trimmed by 0 bases and J by 4 bases, leaving 13 bases between them. DNA of the CDR3: TGTGCCAGCAGCTTGGACAGGGTTGTAGGAGAGACCCAGTACTTC. Amino acids: CASSLDRVVGETQYF.

V gene TRBV20-1 combines with J gene TRBJ2-2; 8 bases are a match to TRBD2. Germline V CDR1 and CDR2: DFQATT, SNEGSKA (reference sequence). The CDR3 loop spans 15 amino acids. Unmatched junction bases numbered 10, after V lost 6 bases and J lost 4 bases. This chain's CDR3 is CSALKSGSGTGELFF. The CDR3, as DNA: TGCAGTGCCCTCAAAAGCGGGAGCGGCACCGGGGAGCTGTTTTTT.

As to this clonotype: A read error may explain this, as a much larger clone is one base away. V usage is TRBV9 and J usage is TRBJ2-1; D is tentatively TRBD1 or TRBD2 (5 bases each). The V gene's germline CDR1 is SGDLS and CDR2 YYNGEE. There are 17 residues in the CDR3. V was clipped by 3 bases and J by 9 bases, with 25 bases between them. The DNA of the CDR3 is TGTGCCAGCAGCGCCCGACACGGGGCTCTTCCGACGGGTGAGCAGTTCTTC. Translated, it gives CASSARHGALPTGEQFF.

This clonotype was seen a few times. The chain joins TRBV27 to TRBJ1-1; D unclear. Looked up from germline, CDR1 is MNHEY and CDR2 is SMNVEV (reference sequence). The CDR3 sequence is 13 residues long. The ends were cut back, 0 bases at V and 11 bases at J, with 13 bases in the middle. For the CDR3, the DNA is TGTGCCAGCAGTTTATCGTACGGGGAGGATGCTTTCTTT. Protein sequence: CASSLSYGEDAFF.

This clonotype is a singleton in its sample. This chain links TRBV19 with TRBJ1-1; tentatively, D is TRBD1 (5 bases). Germline V CDR1 and CDR2: LNHDA, SQIVND (reference sequence). The germline V and J ends were trimmed by 3 bases and 0 bases, with 8 bases remaining between them. The CDR3 sequence is 14 residues long. CDR3 coding DNA: TGTGCCAGTAGTATTGGGGCCATGAACACTGAAGCTTTCTTT. This sequence encodes CASSIGAMNTEAFF.

This clonotype appeared many times. The chain employs TRBV9 and TRBJ2-3; 14 bases line up with TRBD2. The trim removed 4 bases at V and 1 base at J, leaving 5 bases unmatched. The germline V gene encodes CDR1 SGDLS and CDR2 YYNGEE. There are 17 residues in the CDR3. This chain's CDR3 is CASSPEGLAGGTDTQYF. The CDR3 bases are TGTGCCAGCAGCCCAGAGGGACTAGCGGGGGGCACAGATACGCAGTATTTT.

In nucleotides, the CDR3 is TGTGCCAGCAGACGGGGGCCGGGCCTCGAGCAGTACTTC. Translation gives CASRRGPGLEQYF. The chain carries TRBV7-2 and TRBJ2-7; either TRBD1 or TRBD2 may supply D (6 bases each). V dropped 6 bases and J dropped 6 bases, with 15 bases sitting between them. Germline CDR1 reads SGHTA; CDR2 reads FQGNSA. This CDR3 spans 13 amino acids. Supplemented by reference TRBV7-2 and TRBJ2-7, the full variable domain reads GAGVSQSPSNKVTEKGKDVELRCDPISGHTALYWYRQSLGQGLEFLIYFQGNSAPDKSGLPSDRFSAERTGGSVSTLTIQRTQQEDSAVYLCASRRGPGLEQYFGPGTRLTVT.

In its sample, this clonotype was seen a few times. The rearrangement joins TRBV27 to TRBJ1-6; D ambiguous. Trimming cost V 3 bases and J 10 bases, with 13 bases left between them. The CDR3 consists of 14 residues. Germline CDR1 MNHEY, CDR2 SMNVEV (reference sequence). CDR3 amino acids: CASSLGFSDSPLHF. CDR3 DNA sequence: TGTGCCAGCAGTTTGGGGTTCTCGGACTCACCCCTCCACTTT.

The sample holds one count of this clonotype. A read error may be the cause here, since a much bigger clone is one base away. CDR3 sequence (DNA): TGTGCCAGCAGCTTTGGGACAACCTACGAGCAGTACTTC. It is translated as CASSFGTTYEQYF. The chain carries TRBV7-9 and TRBJ2-7, with D possibly being TRBD1 (6 bases). Germline CDR1 is SEHNR and CDR2 is FQNEAQ (reference sequence). This CDR3 is 13 amino acids long. Trimming removed 3 bases at V and 2 bases at J, with 8 bases between.

This clonotype came up a few times. The chain employs TRBV27 and TRBJ1-1, with a tentative D call TRBD1 (6 bases). This CDR3 contains 11 residues. CDR1 is MNHEY, CDR2 SMNVEV, per germline (reference sequence). V was clipped by 4 bases and J by 11 bases, with 11 bases between them. Here the CDR3 reads CASSSTGPAFF. In DNA, the CDR3 is TGTGCCAGCAGTTCTACAGGGCCCGCTTTCTTT.

This clonotype was detected only a few times. This chain links TRBV25-1 with TRBJ1-1; D gene uncertain. CDR1 is MGHDK and CDR2 is SYGVNS in the germline V gene. Between the trimmed V and J ends, which lost 6 bases and 4 bases, there was a span of 12 bases. CDR3 size: 13 residues. CDR3 nucleotide sequence: TGTGCCAGCAGGGACGACAAGCTCACTGAAGCTTTCTTT. Protein: CASRDDKLTEAFF.

This clonotype was detected only a few times. J is TRBJ2-1 and V is TRBV12-3 or TRBV12-4; D is ambiguous. V gave up 6 bases and J gave up 8 bases, with 26 bases separating them. The CDR3 length is 17 residues. The DNA for the CDR3 is TGTGCCAGCAGCCCCGACTCAGCGCCCGTTCGGCCGTATGAGCAGTTCTTC. It translates to CASSPDSAPVRPYEQFF.

This clonotype was observed a handful of times. The V gene is TRBV18, the J gene TRBJ2-1; the match to TRBD2 covers 14 bases. Per the germline V gene, CDR1 is KGHSH and CDR2 is LQKENI. This CDR3 is built from 20 residues. J gave up 8 bases and V 1 base, and 16 bases lay outside the gene matches. The DNA of the CDR3 is TGTGCCAGCTCACCACTCGGTACTGGAGCTGGACTAGCGGGAGGTGATGAGCAGTTCTTC. Protein product: CASSPLGTGAGLAGGDEQFF. The full variable domain, in which reference TRBV18 and TRBJ2-1 provide the parts outside the CDR3, is NAGVMQNPRHLVRRRGQEARLRCSPMKGHSHVYWYRQLPEEGLKFMVYLQKENIIDESGMPKERFSAEFPKEGPSILRIQQVVRGDSAAYFCASSPLGTGAGLAGGDEQFFGPGTRLTVL.

This clonotype appeared a few times. The gene calls are TRBV28 and TRBJ1-3; tentative D call: TRBD1 (6 bases). Germline CDR1 MDHEN, CDR2 SYDVKM. The length of the CDR3 is 13 residues. Trimming took off 5 bases at V and 5 bases at J, with 10 bases between the two ends. The CDR3 here is CASSVGGRNTIYF. The CDR3 nucleotides are TGTGCCAGCAGTGTTGGGGGCCGAAACACCATATATTTT.

This clonotype was picked up many times. The V and J genes are TRBV12-3 or TRBV12-4 and TRBJ2-3; D uncertain. This CDR3 is built from 14 residues. V was clipped by 6 bases and J by 2 bases, with 12 bases between them. The chain's CDR3 is CASSLRAATDTQYF. Here the CDR3 DNA reads TGTGCCAGCAGCCTTCGGGCGGCCACAGATACGCAGTATTTT.

The chain is built from TRBV6-5 and TRBJ1-2; 8 nucleotides agree with TRBD1. V lost 4 bases to trimming and J lost 3 bases; unmatched junction nucleotides: 7. Germline CDR1 and CDR2: MNHEY and SVGAGI. This CDR3 is built from 15 residues. The CDR3 here is CASSFRTGFHYGYTF. CDR3 sequence (DNA): TGTGCCAGCAGTTTCAGGACAGGGTTCCACTATGGCTACACCTTC.

This rearrangement joins TRBV5-1 to TRBJ2-7; weak D call: TRBD2 (7 bases). The CDR3 sequence is 15 residues long. Germline CDR1 SGHRS, CDR2 YFSETQ. V was trimmed by 3 bases and J by 3 bases, leaving 16 bases between them. The CDR3 DNA follows: TGCGCCAGCAGCTCCCCCCCGGGGGGCCTCTACGAGCAGTACTTC. It encodes CASSSPPGGLYEQYF.

This clonotype has at least ten counts. V gene TRBV18 combines with J gene TRBJ2-1, with 9 bases matching TRBD1. Per the germline V gene, CDR1 is KGHSH and CDR2 is LQKENI. The CDR3 length is 15 residues. The J segment lost 6 bases and the V segment lost 5 bases, leaving 8 bases of the junction unmatched. The CDR3 sequence: CASSALQGALNEQFF. Here the CDR3 DNA reads TGTGCCAGCTCAGCCCTACAGGGGGCCCTCAATGAGCAGTTCTTC.